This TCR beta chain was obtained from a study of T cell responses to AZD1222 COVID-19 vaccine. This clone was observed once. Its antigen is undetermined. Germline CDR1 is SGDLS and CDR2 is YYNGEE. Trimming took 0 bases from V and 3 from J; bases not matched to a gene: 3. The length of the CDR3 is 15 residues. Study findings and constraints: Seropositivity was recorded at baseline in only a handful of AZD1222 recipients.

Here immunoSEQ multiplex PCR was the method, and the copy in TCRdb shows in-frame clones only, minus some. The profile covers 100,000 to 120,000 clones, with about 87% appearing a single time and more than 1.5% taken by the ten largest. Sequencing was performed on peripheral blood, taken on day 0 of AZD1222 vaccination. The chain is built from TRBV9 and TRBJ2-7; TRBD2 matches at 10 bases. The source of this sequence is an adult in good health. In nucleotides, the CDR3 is TGTGCCAGCAGCGTAGCTAGCGGGGGTATCTACGAGCAGTACTTC. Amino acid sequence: CASSVASGGIYEQYF.